These T cell receptor beta chains were read from a single sample in a study of shared clonotypes between healthy human individuals. Repertoires were generated with immunoSEQ multiplex PCR, while TCRdb's copy carries only in-frame clones and drops some. Of 2 million to 2.5 million clones in the sample, 90% to 95% are singletons; the top ten hold 0.3% to 0.4%. Material for sequencing was naive CD4+ T cells from PBMCs. The receptors come from a man aged 18-30 years in good health. Some clones in this sample may be carry-over from other donors' samples. Both conserved end residues are trimmed from each CDR3.

j_gene	v_gene	CDR3aa
TRBJ1-2	TRBV5-1	ASSLLGGYDGYT
TRBJ2-7	TRBV28	ASSLFAGTTYEQY
TRBJ1-5	TRBV19	ASSPAGYQPQH
TRBJ1-3	TRBV9	ASSALTGNANTIY
TRBJ1-2	TRBV7-2	ASSLASEGQGAGGYT
TRBJ2-7	TRBV5-1	ASSARQGNEQY
TRBJ2-1	TRBV14	ASSQSPGAREQF
TRBJ1-2	TRBV4-3	ASSQGRDFPLSNYGYT
TRBJ2-1	TRBV7-3	ASSLRAPQGTEQF
TRBJ1-2	TRBV7-9	ASSFLSLVEARNGYT
TRBJ2-1	TRBV7-7	ASSLVYGGGYNEQF
TRBJ1-5	TRBV19	ASSTDRGRNQPQH
TRBJ2-3	TRBV6-1	ASKRMSTDTQY
TRBJ2-2	TRBV28	ASSAFPGLNTGELF
TRBJ1-1	TRBV11-1	ASSPRTSWDTEAF
TRBJ2-7	TRBV18	ASSPNLQGAAEQY
TRBJ1-1	TRBV30	AWTPGAEAF
TRBJ2-5	TRBV28	ASCRRAGETQY
TRBJ2-7	TRBV28	ASSLGGTPSYEQY
TRBJ2-7	TRBV28	ASSSGIRRAQY
TRBJ2-1	TRBV6-5	ASSRTSGRAWQF
TRBJ1-5	TRBV5-1	ASSLTAGNQPQH
TRBJ2-2	TRBV11-3	ASSLDTQGELF
TRBJ1-1	TRBV19	ASSIGVYTEAF
TRBJ1-2	TRBV7-7	ASSRLTGFYGYT
TRBJ1-2	TRBV6-5	ASADGPQIYGYT
TRBJ2-7	TRBV7-9	ASSLDVSGRAGREQY
TRBJ2-3	TRBV9	ASSPGVGDTQY
TRBJ2-7	TRBV9	ASSVGLAGDEQY
TRBJ2-3	TRBV28	ASRPWGRGQADTQY
TRBJ1-3	TRBV28	ASSTTGVGNTIY
TRBJ2-1	TRBV28	ASSFRHSYNNEQF